The 3 T cell receptor beta chains given below trace back to one sample, sequenced in a study of blood T cell repertoires in COVID-19 (TCRdb year 2020). Receptors were amplified or captured by the immunoSEQ multiplex PCR assay. In TCRdb, the immuneACCESS table is reduced to in-frame sequences with V and J assigned. These tables do not hold every clone; where another copy was compared, an unresolved V gene accounts for under half, and the others remain unexplained. Counted in this sample were about 180,000 clones; around 89% of them appeared once. Approximately 2% of the sample goes to the ten largest clones. The sequencing sample was made of peripheral blood. The receptors come from a man between 18 and 35 years old who had recovered from COVID-19.

Only one count was recorded for this clone. This rearrangement joins TRBV5-6 to TRBJ1-2; 8 bases are shared with TRBD1. V was clipped by 4 bases and J by 6 bases; unmatched bases: 14. Germline CDR1 reads SGHDT; CDR2 reads YYEEEE. The length of the CDR3 is 16 residues. The CDR3 sequence: CASSPVRGRRTNGYTF. CDR3 nucleotide sequence: TGTGCCAGCAGCCCAGTCAGGGGGCGCCGGACGAATGGCTACACCTTC.

The CDR3 protein is CASTTQGIEQYF. CDR3 coding DNA: TGTGCCAGCACCACACAGGGGATCGAGCAGTACTTC. The chain joins TRBV6-6 to TRBJ2-7, with TRBD1 matching over 7 bases. Losses at the gene ends were 7 bases for V and 6 bases for J; bases not matched to a gene: 6. Germline loops: CDR1 MNHNY, CDR2 SVGAGI (reference sequence). The CDR3 has 12 amino acids.

J is TRBJ2-5 and V is TRBV9, with 10 bases aligning to TRBD2. The CDR3 is 16 amino acids. CDR1 is SGDLS, CDR2 YYNGEE, per germline. The V and J ends lost 4 bases and 5 bases, in that order; junction bases with no gene match: 11. Here the CDR3 DNA reads TGTGCCAGCAGCCCTACCCTAGCGGGAGTACAGGAGACCCAGTACTTC. Amino acids: CASSPTLAGVQETQYF.